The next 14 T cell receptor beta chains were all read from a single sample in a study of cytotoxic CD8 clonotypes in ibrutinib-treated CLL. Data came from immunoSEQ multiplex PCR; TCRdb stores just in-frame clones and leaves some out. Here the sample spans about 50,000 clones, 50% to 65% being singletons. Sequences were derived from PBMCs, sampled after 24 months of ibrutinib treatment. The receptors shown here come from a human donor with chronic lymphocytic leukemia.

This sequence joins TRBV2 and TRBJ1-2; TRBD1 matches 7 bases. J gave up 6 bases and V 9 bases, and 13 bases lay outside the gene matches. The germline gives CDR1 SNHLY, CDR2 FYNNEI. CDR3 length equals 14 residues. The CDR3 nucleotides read TGTGCCAGTGGGGGGCCCTACAGGGGCCATGGCTACACCTTC. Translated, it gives CASGGPYRGHGYTF. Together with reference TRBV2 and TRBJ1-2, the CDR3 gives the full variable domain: EPEVTQTPSHQVTQMGQEVILRCVPISNHLYFYWYRQILGQKVEFLVSFYNNEISEKSEIFDDQFSVERPDGSNFTLKIRSTKLEDSAMYFCASGGPYRGHGYTFGSGTRLTVV.

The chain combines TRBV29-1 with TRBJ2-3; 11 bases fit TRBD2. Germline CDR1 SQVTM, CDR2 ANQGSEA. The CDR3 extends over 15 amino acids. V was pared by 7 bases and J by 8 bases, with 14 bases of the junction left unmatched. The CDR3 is CSGTYSGGASRTQYF. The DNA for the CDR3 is TGCAGCGGAACGTATAGCGGGGGGGCTTCCCGTACGCAGTATTTT.

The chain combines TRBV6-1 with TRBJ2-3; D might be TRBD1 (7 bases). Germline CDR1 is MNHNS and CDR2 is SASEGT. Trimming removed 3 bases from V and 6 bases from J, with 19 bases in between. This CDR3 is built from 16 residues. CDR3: CASSEGGQPWTDTQYF. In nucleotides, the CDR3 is TGTGCCAGCAGTGAGGGGGGACAGCCGTGGACGGATACGCAGTATTTT.

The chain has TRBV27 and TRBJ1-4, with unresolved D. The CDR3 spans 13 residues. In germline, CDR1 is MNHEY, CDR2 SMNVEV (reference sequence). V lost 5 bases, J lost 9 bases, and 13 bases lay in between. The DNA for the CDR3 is TGTGCCAGCAGTCCGTGGGGTGGGAAAAAACTGTTTTTT. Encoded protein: CASSPWGGKKLFF.

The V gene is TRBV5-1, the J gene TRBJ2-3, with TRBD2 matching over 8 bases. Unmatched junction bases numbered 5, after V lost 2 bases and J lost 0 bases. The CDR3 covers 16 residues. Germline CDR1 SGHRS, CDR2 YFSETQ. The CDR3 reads CASSFDSGASTDTQYF. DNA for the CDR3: TGCGCCAGCAGCTTCGATAGCGGGGCTAGCACAGATACGCAGTATTTT.

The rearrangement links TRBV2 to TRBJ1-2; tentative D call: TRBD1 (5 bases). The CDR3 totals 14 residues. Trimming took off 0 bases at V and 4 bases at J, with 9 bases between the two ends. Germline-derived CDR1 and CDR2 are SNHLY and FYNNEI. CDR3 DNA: TGTGCCAGCAGTGAAGCTGGGGACCTCTATGGCTACACCTTC. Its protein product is CASSEAGDLYGYTF.

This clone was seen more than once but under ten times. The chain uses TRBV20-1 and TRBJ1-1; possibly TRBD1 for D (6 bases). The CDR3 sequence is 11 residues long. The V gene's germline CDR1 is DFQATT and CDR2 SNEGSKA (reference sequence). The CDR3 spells CRAVGGTEAFF. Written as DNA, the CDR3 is TGCAGAGCAGTAGGGGGGACTGAAGCTTTCTTT.

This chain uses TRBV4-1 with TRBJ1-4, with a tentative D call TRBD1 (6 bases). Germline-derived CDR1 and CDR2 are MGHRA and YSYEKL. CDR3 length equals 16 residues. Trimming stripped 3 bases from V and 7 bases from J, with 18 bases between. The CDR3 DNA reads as TGCGCCAGCAGCCATAACCCTGGGACAACGGGTGAAAAACTGTTTTTT. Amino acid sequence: CASSHNPGTTGEKLFF.

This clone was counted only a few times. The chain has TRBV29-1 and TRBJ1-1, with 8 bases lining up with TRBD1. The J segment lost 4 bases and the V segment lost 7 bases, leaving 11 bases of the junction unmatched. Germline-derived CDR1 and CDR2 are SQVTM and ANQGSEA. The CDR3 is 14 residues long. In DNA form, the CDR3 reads TGCAGCGCTCAAGGACAGGGCGTAGGCACTGAAGCTTTCTTT. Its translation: CSAQGQGVGTEAFF.

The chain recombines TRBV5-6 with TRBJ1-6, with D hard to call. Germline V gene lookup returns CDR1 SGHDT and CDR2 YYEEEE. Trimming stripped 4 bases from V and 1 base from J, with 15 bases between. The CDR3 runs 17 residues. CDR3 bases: TGTGCCAGCAGCCCCGGCGCTGCCGGGTCCTATAATTCACCCCTCCACTTT. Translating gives CASSPGAAGSYNSPLHF. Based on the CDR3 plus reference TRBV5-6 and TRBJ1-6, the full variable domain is DAGVTQSPTHLIKTRGQQVTLRCSPKSGHDTVSWYQQALGQGPQFIFQYYEEEERQRGNFPDRFSGHQFPNYSSELNVNALLLGDSALYLCASSPGAAGSYNSPLHFGNGTRLTVT.

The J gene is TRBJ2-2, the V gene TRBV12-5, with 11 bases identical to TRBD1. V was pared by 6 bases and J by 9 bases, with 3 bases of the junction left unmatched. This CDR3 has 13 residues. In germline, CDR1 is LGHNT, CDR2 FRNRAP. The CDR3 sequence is CASGGQGAWELFF. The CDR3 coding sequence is TGTGCTAGTGGAGGACAGGGGGCGTGGGAGCTGTTTTTT.

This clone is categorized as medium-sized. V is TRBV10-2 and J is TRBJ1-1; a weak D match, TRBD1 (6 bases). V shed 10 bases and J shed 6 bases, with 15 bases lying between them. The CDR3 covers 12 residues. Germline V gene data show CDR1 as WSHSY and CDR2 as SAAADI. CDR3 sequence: CATREQGSEAFF. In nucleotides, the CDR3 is TGCGCCACCAGAGAACAGGGTTCTGAAGCTTTCTTT.

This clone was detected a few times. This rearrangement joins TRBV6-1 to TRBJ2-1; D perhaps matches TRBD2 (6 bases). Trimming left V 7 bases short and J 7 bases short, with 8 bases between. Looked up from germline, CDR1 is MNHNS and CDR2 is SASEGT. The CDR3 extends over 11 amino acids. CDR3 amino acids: CASTGGNEQFF. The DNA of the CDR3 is TGTGCCAGCACCGGGGGAAATGAGCAGTTCTTC.

The CDR3 DNA reads TGCGCCAGCAGCTTGGTGTCAAAGACTAGAACCTCGATATCGTTCGAGACCCAGTACTTC. Its protein product is CASSLVSKTRTSISFETQYF. The chain links TRBV5-1 to TRBJ2-5; D is perhaps TRBD2 (6 bases). Trimming removed 0 bases at V and 5 bases at J, with 29 bases between. CDR3 length: 20 residues. Germline V lookup: CDR1 SGHRS, CDR2 YFSETQ.